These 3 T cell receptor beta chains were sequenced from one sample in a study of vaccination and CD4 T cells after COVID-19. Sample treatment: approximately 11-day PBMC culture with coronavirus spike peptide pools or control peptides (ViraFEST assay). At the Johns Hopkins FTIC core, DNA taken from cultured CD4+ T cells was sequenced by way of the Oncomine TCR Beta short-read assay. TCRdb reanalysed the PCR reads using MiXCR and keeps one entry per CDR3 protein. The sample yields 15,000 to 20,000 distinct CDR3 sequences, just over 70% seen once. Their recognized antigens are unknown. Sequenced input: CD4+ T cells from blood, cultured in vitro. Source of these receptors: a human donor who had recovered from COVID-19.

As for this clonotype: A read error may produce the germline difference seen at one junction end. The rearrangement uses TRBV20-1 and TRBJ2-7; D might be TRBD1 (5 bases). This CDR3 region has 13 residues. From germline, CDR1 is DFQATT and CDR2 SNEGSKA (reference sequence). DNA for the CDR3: TGCGGTGCTAGAAAACAGGACAACTACGAGCAGTACTTC. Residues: CGARKQDNYEQYF.

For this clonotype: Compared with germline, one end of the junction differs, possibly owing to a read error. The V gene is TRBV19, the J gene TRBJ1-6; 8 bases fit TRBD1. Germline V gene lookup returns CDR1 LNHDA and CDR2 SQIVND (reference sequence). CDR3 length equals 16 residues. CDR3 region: CASSTQTGAYNSPLHF. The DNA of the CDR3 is TGTGCCAGTAGTACCCAGACAGGGGCCTACAATTCACCCCTCCACTTT.

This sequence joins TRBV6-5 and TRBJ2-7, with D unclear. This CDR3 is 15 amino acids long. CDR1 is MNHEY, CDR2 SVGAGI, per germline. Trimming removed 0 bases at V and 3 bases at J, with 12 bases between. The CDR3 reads CASSYSSDRLYEQYF. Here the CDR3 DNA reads TGTGCCAGCAGTTACTCGTCGGACCGCCTCTACGAGCAGTACTTC.